These 20 T cell receptor beta chains were sequenced from one sample in a study of identical twins. TCRdb re-derived calls from the 5' RACE reads in MiXCR, one entry per CDR3 protein. The sample consists of hundreds of thousands of distinct CDR3 sequences, about 9.4% of them appearing once. The same sample was also used in a study of yellow fever vaccine responses in identical twins.

Sequencing was carried out using PBMCs. The origin of the receptors is a woman between 18 and 29 years old in good health.

The CDR3 DNA sequence: TGTGCCAGCAGTGACGATGGGGGCGAGCAGTACTTC. This codes for CASSDDGGEQYF. The chain combines TRBV6-4 with TRBJ2-7; D might be TRBD1 or TRBD2, each matching 5 bases. The CDR3 runs to 12 residues. V lost 2 bases and J 6 bases, leaving 8 bases between the germline ends. Germline CDR1 and CDR2: MRHNA and SNTAGT.

The chain links TRBV25-1 to TRBJ2-5; D gene ambiguous. The ends were cut back, 1 base at V and 2 bases at J, with 11 bases in the middle. Germline V gives CDR1 MGHDK, CDR2 SYGVNS. The CDR3 covers 15 residues. The CDR3 spells CASSESTLGQETQYF. The CDR3 DNA is TGTGCCAGCAGTGAATCGACACTCGGACAAGAGACCCAGTACTTC.

The chain couples TRBV5-5 to TRBJ2-2; D gene ambiguous. This CDR3 has 14 amino acids. The V and J ends lost 0 bases and 7 bases respectively, with 10 bases between them. Germline CDR1 reads SGHKS; CDR2 reads YYEKEE (reference sequence). CDR3 protein: CASSLGLSRGELFF. CDR3 bases: TGTGCCAGCAGCTTGGGGCTCTCGCGCGGGGAGCTGTTTTTT. The full variable domain, with the rest looked up from reference TRBV5-5 and TRBJ2-2, is DAGVTQSPTHLIKTRGQQVTLRCSPISGHKSVSWYQQVLGQGPQFIFQYYEKEERGRGNFPDRFSARQFPNYSSELNVNALLLGDSALYLCASSLGLSRGELFFGEGSRLTVL.

This sequence joins TRBV19 and TRBJ1-1, with D unresolved. Germline values: CDR1 LNHDA, CDR2 SQIVND (reference sequence). CDR3 length: 16 amino acids. V gave up 2 bases and J gave up 4 bases, with 17 bases separating them. The CDR3 coding sequence is TGTGCCAGTAGTATAACGGGCTATCCGGCTTCCACTGAAGCTTTCTTT. Its translation is CASSITGYPASTEAFF. Variable domain in full (rest from reference TRBV19 and TRBJ1-1): DGGITQSPKYLFRKEGQNVTLSCEQNLNHDAMYWYRQDPGQGLRLIYYSQIVNDFQKGDIAEGYSVSREKKESFPLTVTSAQKNPTAFYLCASSITGYPASTEAFFGQGTRLTVV.

The sample holds many counts of this clonotype. The gene calls are TRBV10-3 and TRBJ2-2; TRBD2 might be the D (7 bases). The CDR3 contains 16 residues. The V end was cut by 7 bases, the J end by 3 bases, with 18 bases between. Germline assignment: CDR1 ENHRY and CDR2 SYGVKD. In nucleotides, the CDR3 is TGTGCCATCAAGGGGGGGAGCGCGGTTGACACCGGGGAGCTGTTTTTT. It codes for CAIKGGSAVDTGELFF.

The chain employs TRBV12-3 or TRBV12-4 and TRBJ1-6; 8 bases align to TRBD1. The ends lost 8 bases at V and 8 bases at J; junction bases unmatched: 8. The CDR3 is made up of 14 amino acids. CDR3 in amino acids: CASSWTGKDSPLHF. The DNA for the CDR3 is TGTGCCAGCTCCTGGACAGGGAAAGATTCACCCCTCCACTTT.

The chain links TRBV2 to TRBJ2-1; D ambiguous. This CDR3 contains 16 residues. Trimming left V 5 bases short and J 3 bases short, with 17 bases between. The germline V gene encodes CDR1 SNHLY and CDR2 FYNNEI. This chain's CDR3 is CASSFNGDEDYNEQFF. The DNA for the CDR3 is TGTGCCAGCAGTTTTAACGGAGACGAGGACTACAATGAGCAGTTCTTC.

Many counts were recorded for this clonotype. The CDR3 bases are TGCAGCGTTGAAGAGGCTTCCCCGTTCTTC. Translation gives CSVEEASPFF. V and J are TRBV29-1 and TRBJ2-1, with D unclear. The V end lost 0 bases, the J end lost 15 bases, and 9 bases lay between the germline ends. The CDR3 covers 10 residues. Germline CDR1 and CDR2: SQVTM and ANQGSEA.

This clonotype was recorded a few times. The J gene is TRBJ2-7, the V gene TRBV10-3, with 8 positions matching TRBD1. The CDR3 totals 16 residues. Trimming at V came to 5 bases and at J to 0 bases, leaving 9 bases not matched to a gene. The germline gives CDR1 ENHRY, CDR2 SYGVKD. The CDR3: CAISPQDRESSYEQYF. CDR3 in DNA: TGTGCCATCAGTCCACAGGACAGGGAGAGCTCCTACGAGCAGTACTTC.

The chain couples TRBV6-2 or TRBV6-3 to TRBJ2-1; D gene uncertain. V lost 2 bases and J lost 12, with 8 bases in between. The CDR3 has 11 amino acids. Germline CDR1 MNHEY, CDR2 SVGEGT. The CDR3 loop is CASSYGVRQFF. CDR3 DNA: TGTGCCAGCAGTTACGGAGTACGGCAGTTCTTC.

This chain links TRBV11-2 with TRBJ2-2; D may be TRBD1 or TRBD2 (7 bases each). This CDR3 has 17 amino acids. Trimming cost V 4 bases and J 7 bases, with 22 bases left between them. Germline-derived CDR1 and CDR2 are SGHAT and FQNNGV. In DNA form, the CDR3 reads TGTGCCAGCAGCTCCTCAAGGTTCAGGGGGGGCTTCGGGGAGCTGTTTTTT. Protein product: CASSSSRFRGGFGELFF. The variable domain in full, completed from reference TRBV11-2 and TRBJ2-2, reads EAGVAQSPRYKIIEKRQSVAFWCNPISGHATLYWYQQILGQGPKLLIQFQNNGVVDDSQLPKDRFSAERLKGVDSTLKIQPAKLEDSAVYLCASSSSRFRGGFGELFFGEGSRLTVL.

V usage is TRBV20-1 and J usage is TRBJ1-2; 10 bases are shared with TRBD1. V was pared by 0 bases and J by 8 bases, with 12 bases of the junction left unmatched. CDR1 is DFQATT, CDR2 SNEGSKA, per germline (reference sequence). The CDR3 covers 16 residues. As DNA, the CDR3 is TGCAGTGCTAGAGACCCCGGGACAGGGGTAACCCGCGGCTACACCTTC. As protein: CSARDPGTGVTRGYTF.

A few counts support this clonotype. The rearrangement joins TRBV19 to TRBJ1-1; a possible D gene is TRBD1 (6 bases). This CDR3 has 17 amino acids. Per the germline V gene, CDR1 is LNHDA and CDR2 is SQIVND (reference sequence). V was pared by 5 bases and J by 7 bases, with 26 bases between. The CDR3 is CASSSRGGDNLRGEAFF. DNA of the CDR3: TGTGCCAGTAGTTCTCGAGGGGGAGACAACCTTCGTGGTGAAGCTTTCTTT.

The chain links TRBV11-2 to TRBJ2-1; 8 bases fit TRBD1. Trimming cost V 2 bases and J 7 bases; bases outside gene matches: 13. Germline CDR1 reads SGHAT; CDR2 reads FQNNGV. CDR3 length: 17 amino acids. The CDR3 is CASSLWSGGLGINEQFF. DNA for the CDR3: TGTGCCAGCAGCTTATGGTCAGGGGGCTTGGGCATTAATGAGCAGTTCTTC.

A few counts support this clonotype. The V call is TRBV4-3, the J call TRBJ2-2; possibly TRBD1 for D (6 bases). Trimming stripped 1 base from V and 5 bases from J, with 20 bases between. This CDR3 comprises 18 residues. Germline V gene data show CDR1 as LGHNA and CDR2 as YSLEER. The CDR3 region is CASSQVQFLGAYTGELFF. DNA of the CDR3: TGCGCCAGCAGCCAAGTCCAATTTCTGGGGGCGTATACCGGGGAGCTGTTTTTT.

This clonotype was counted at least ten times. The chain has TRBV7-3 and TRBJ2-3; possibly TRBD1 for D (6 bases). The germline V and J ends were trimmed by 5 bases and 1 base, with 16 bases remaining between them. The CDR3 is made up of 16 amino acids. Germline V gene sequence: CDR1 SGHTA, CDR2 FQGTGA. Here the CDR3 DNA reads TGTGCCAGCAGCCCTCCCAGGGGATTTGGCACAGATACGCAGTATTTT. Protein: CASSPPRGFGTDTQYF.

This clonotype came up a few times. In nucleotides, the CDR3 is TGCGCCAGCAGCCAAGATCATAGAGCCTACGAGCAGTACTTC. This encodes CASSQDHRAYEQYF. V usage is TRBV4-3 and J usage is TRBJ2-7; D remains ambiguous. This CDR3 is built from 14 residues. Per the germline V gene, CDR1 is LGHNA and CDR2 is YSLEER. V was pared by 0 bases and J by 2 bases, with 8 bases between.

The gene calls are TRBV7-2 and TRBJ2-7; 7 nucleotides agree with TRBD2. CDR1 and CDR2 from the germline V gene are SGHTA and FQGNSA. J was trimmed by 1 base and V by 4 bases; bases with no gene match: 13. The CDR3 has 17 amino acids. This CDR3 is CASSWSPPSGLSYEQYF. As DNA, the CDR3 is TGTGCCAGCAGCTGGAGCCCCCCTAGCGGATTGTCCTACGAGCAGTACTTC.

There are a few counts of this clonotype. This chain joins TRBV10-1 and TRBJ2-2; 7 bases are shared with TRBD1. The CDR3 consists of 16 residues. V shed 2 bases, J shed 4 bases, and the junction held 7 bases outside the gene matches. CDR1 is WNHNN, CDR2 SYGVQD, per germline (reference sequence). CDR3 loop: CASSELGGTGTGELFF. DNA of the CDR3: TGCGCCAGCAGTGAGCTAGGGGGCACGGGCACCGGGGAGCTGTTTTTT.

V and J are TRBV5-6 and TRBJ2-3; D is perhaps TRBD1 (5 bases). Looked up from germline, CDR1 is SGHDT and CDR2 is YYEEEE. V was clipped by 9 bases and J by 2 bases, with 19 bases between them. The CDR3 has 15 amino acids. CDR3 bases: TGTGCCACCTACCGCCACCGGACATTCACAGATACGCAGTATTTT. As protein: CATYRHRTFTDTQYF.